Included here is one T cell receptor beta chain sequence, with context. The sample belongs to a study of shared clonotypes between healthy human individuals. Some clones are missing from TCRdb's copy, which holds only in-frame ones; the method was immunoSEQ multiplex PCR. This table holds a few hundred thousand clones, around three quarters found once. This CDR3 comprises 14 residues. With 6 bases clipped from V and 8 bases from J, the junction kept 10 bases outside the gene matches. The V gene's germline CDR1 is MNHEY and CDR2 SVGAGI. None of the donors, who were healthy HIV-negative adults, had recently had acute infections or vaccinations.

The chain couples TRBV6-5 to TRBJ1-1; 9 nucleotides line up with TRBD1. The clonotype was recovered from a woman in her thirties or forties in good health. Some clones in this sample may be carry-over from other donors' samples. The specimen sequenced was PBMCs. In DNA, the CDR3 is TGTGCCAGCAGACGCCAACGGGGGACAGGGGAAGCTTTCTTT. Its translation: CASRRQRGTGEAFF.